The next 25 T cell receptor beta chains were all read from a single sample in a study of cytomegalovirus exposure and HLA in healthy donors (dated 2017 in TCRdb). Receptor amplification or capture employed the immunoSEQ multiplex PCR assay. For the multiplex PCR, a mixture combining 60 forward primers for TCR Vbeta segments and 13 reverse primers for TCR Jbeta segments was used. TCRdb stores this immuneACCESS table with in-frame sequences only. Part of the clones is absent; in the studies checked, under half of the shortfall reflects unresolved V genes, and no reason is known for the rest. The sample includes fewer than 120,000 clones, with roughly 80% observed a single time. The top ten clonotypes cover 5% to 7.5% of the sample. The specimen sequenced was PBMCs. These receptors were obtained from a man aged 25 to 40 in good health and CMV-seropositive.

The chain has TRBV5-1 and TRBJ2-2, with D possibly TRBD2 on 5 matching bases. Germline V gene sequence: CDR1 SGHRS, CDR2 YFSETQ. The CDR3 sequence is 13 residues long. Trimming took 6 bases from V and 6 from J, leaving 12 bases between them. The CDR3 loop reads CASTLEGAGELFF. As DNA, the CDR3 is TGCGCCAGCACTCTCGAGGGCGCCGGGGAGCTGTTTTTT.

This clone was seen a few times. The chain links TRBV6-1 to TRBJ1-6; tentative D call: TRBD1 (5 bases). The V gene lost 8 bases and the J gene lost 14 bases, with 22 bases spanning the gap. Germline CDR1 is MNHNS and CDR2 is SASEGT. This CDR3 region has 14 residues. CDR3 region: CASSTQVTVGSLHF. In DNA form, the CDR3 reads TGTGCCAGCTCGACACAGGTTACTGTGGGATCCCTCCACTTT.

The chain joins TRBV7-2 to TRBJ2-5; 7 bases agree with TRBD2. Germline V gives CDR1 SGHTA, CDR2 FQGNSA. V was pared by 1 base and J by 4 bases, with 3 bases of the junction left unmatched. The CDR3 is 14 amino acids. CDR3 sequence reads: CASSLVGGGETQYF. Here the CDR3 DNA reads TGTGCCAGCAGCTTAGTCGGCGGGGGAGAGACCCAGTACTTC.

The rearrangement links TRBV9 to TRBJ2-2; the match to TRBD2 covers 9 bases. The CDR3 runs 17 residues. The germline V gene has CDR1 SGDLS and CDR2 YYNGEE. V was pared by 4 bases and J by 5 bases, with 12 bases of the junction left unmatched. The DNA for the CDR3 is TGTGCCAGCAGCCCAGCGGGGGGTTCTCGTAAAACCGGGGAGCTGTTTTTT. Amino acid sequence: CASSPAGGSRKTGELFF.

The CDR3 nucleotides read TGTGCCAGCAGTTCAGCTAGCGGGAAAAACAATGAGCAGTTCTTC. Translated, it gives CASSSASGKNNEQFF. This chain joins TRBV27 and TRBJ2-1; the match to TRBD2 covers 9 bases. Germline lookup yields CDR1 MNHEY and CDR2 SMNVEV (reference sequence). J lost 5 bases, V lost 4 bases, and 6 bases had no gene match. This CDR3 has 15 amino acids.

This chain connects TRBV4-1 to TRBJ1-2, with a weak D call TRBD1 (6 bases). CDR3 length: 16 residues. Germline V gene sequence: CDR1 MGHRA, CDR2 YSYEKL. With 0 bases removed from V and 4 bases from J, the gap between germline ends came to 15 bases. The CDR3 sequence: CASSQDGRGDLYGYTF. The DNA for the CDR3 is TGCGCCAGCAGCCAAGATGGGAGGGGGGATCTCTATGGCTACACCTTC.

The chain carries TRBV5-1 and TRBJ2-2; weak D call: TRBD2 (5 bases). The CDR3 covers 16 residues. CDR1 is SGHRS, CDR2 YFSETQ, per germline. V was clipped by 1 base and J by 1 base, with 11 bases between them. The CDR3 here is CASSLIPSQNTGELFF. CDR3 bases: TGCGCCAGCAGCTTGATCCCTAGCCAGAACACCGGGGAGCTGTTTTTT.

V usage is TRBV27 and J usage is TRBJ2-7; D is uncertain. Germline CDR1 reads MNHEY; CDR2 reads SMNVEV (reference sequence). The CDR3 is 12 residues long. V shed 0 bases and J shed 4 bases, with 4 bases lying between them. The CDR3: CASSLSGYEQYF. DNA for the CDR3: TGTGCCAGCAGTTTATCCGGGTACGAGCAGTACTTC.

The V and J genes are TRBV2 and TRBJ2-2; D may be TRBD2 (6 bases). CDR3 length equals 15 residues. Germline CDR1 reads SNHLY; CDR2 reads FYNNEI. The germline V and J ends were trimmed by 7 bases and 2 bases, with 14 bases remaining between them. The CDR3 loop reads CASTGISGNTGELFF. The CDR3 DNA sequence: TGTGCCAGCACGGGAATTAGCGGAAACACCGGGGAGCTGTTTTTT.

This chain links TRBV7-2 with TRBJ2-7, with TRBD2 as a possible D gene (5 bases). CDR1 and CDR2 (germline): SGHTA, FQGNSA. V dropped 0 bases and J dropped 3 bases, with 12 bases sitting between them. The CDR3 runs to 15 residues. The CDR3 DNA sequence: TGTGCCAGCAGCTTAGCGTCCGACTACTTCTACGAGCAGTACTTC. Protein sequence: CASSLASDYFYEQYF.

The gene calls are TRBV7-3 and TRBJ2-1; 11 bases line up with TRBD2. Germline V gene data show CDR1 as SGHTA and CDR2 as FQGTGA. V lost 7 bases, J lost 5 bases, and 7 bases stayed unmatched. The CDR3 runs to 15 residues. The CDR3, as DNA: TGTGCCAGCACCGAGGGGACTAGCGGAAACAATGAGCAGTTCTTC. Amino acids: CASTEGTSGNNEQFF.

The chain has TRBV2 and TRBJ2-4, with TRBD1 identical over 10 bases. Losses at the gene ends were 11 bases for V and 4 bases for J; bases not matched to a gene: 2. The CDR3 loop spans 12 amino acids. In germline, CDR1 is SNHLY, CDR2 FYNNEI. CDR3 in amino acids: CAGGQGKNIQYF. The CDR3, as DNA: TGTGCCGGGGGACAGGGGAAAAACATTCAGTACTTC.

V gene TRBV19 combines with J gene TRBJ1-2, with 8 bases fitting TRBD1. V shed 5 bases and J 4 bases; nucleotides not matched to a gene: 9. The CDR3 is 15 residues long. Per germline, CDR1 LNHDA and CDR2 SQIVND (reference sequence). For the CDR3, the DNA is TGTGCCAGTAGTTCACCGGACAGGGCGTTCTATGGCTACACCTTC. Encoded protein: CASSSPDRAFYGYTF.

The J gene is TRBJ1-2, the V gene TRBV11-1, with 8 bases that match TRBD1. The CDR3 contains 13 residues. Germline V gene data show CDR1 as SGHAT and CDR2 as FQDESV (reference sequence). J gave up 9 bases and V 4 bases, and 7 bases lay outside the gene matches. DNA of the CDR3: TGTGCCAGCAGCTCAGGACAGGGCCTGAGCTACACCTTC. Translated: CASSSGQGLSYTF.

The chain recombines TRBV2 with TRBJ2-1; perhaps TRBD2 as D (5 bases). This CDR3 has 15 amino acids. Germline CDR1 and CDR2: SNHLY and FYNNEI. The ends were cut back, 6 bases at V and 2 bases at J, with 14 bases in the middle. CDR3 protein: CASRRELEAYNEQFF. CDR3 DNA sequence: TGTGCCAGCAGACGGGAACTAGAGGCCTACAATGAGCAGTTCTTC.

In its sample, this clone was seen once. The chain combines TRBV6-6 with TRBJ1-2; TRBD1 agrees at 7 bases. Germline CDR1 is MNHNY and CDR2 is SVGAGI (reference sequence). Trimming removed 5 bases from V and 2 bases from J; junction bases left unmatched: 5. The CDR3 length is 14 residues. DNA of the CDR3: TGTGCCAGCAGTCGACAGGGAAGCAACTATGGCTACACCTTC. This encodes CASSRQGSNYGYTF.

J is TRBJ2-5 and V is TRBV7-2, with 7 bases identical to TRBD1. Germline CDR1 is SGHTA and CDR2 is FQGNSA. This CDR3 is 15 amino acids long. The V segment lost 5 bases and the J segment 5 bases; nucleotides outside the gene matches: 11. In DNA, the CDR3 is TGTGCCAGCAGCGGACAACAGGGGTCACGGGAGACCCAGTACTTC. This sequence encodes CASSGQQGSRETQYF.

On this clone: A clone one base away is much larger, so this may be a read error. The chain combines TRBV5-4 with TRBJ2-7; the D is unclear. The ends were cut back, 2 bases at V and 0 bases at J, with 6 bases in the middle. The CDR3 loop spans 13 amino acids. Per the germline V gene, CDR1 is SGHNT and CDR2 is YYREEE (reference sequence). DNA for the CDR3: TGTGCCAGCAGCTTCGGTAGCTCCTACGAGCAGTACTTC. It is translated as CASSFGSSYEQYF.

The V and J genes are TRBV18 and TRBJ2-5, with a weak D call TRBD1 (7 bases). Germline loops: CDR1 KGHSH, CDR2 LQKENI. This CDR3 spans 14 amino acids. V shed 6 bases and J shed 2 bases, with 13 bases lying between them. The CDR3 nucleotides read TGTGCCAGCTCCCCCAGGGGGGCTCAAGAGACCCAGTACTTC. Translation: CASSPRGAQETQYF.

This chain connects TRBV7-2 to TRBJ1-2; 8 bases map to TRBD1. The germline V gene encodes CDR1 SGHTA and CDR2 FQGNSA. The J segment lost 7 bases and the V segment lost 5 bases, leaving 12 bases of the junction unmatched. The CDR3 runs to 15 residues. The CDR3: CASSGNRGSWFGYTF. The CDR3 region has the DNA TGTGCCAGCAGCGGAAACAGGGGGTCGTGGTTTGGCTACACCTTC.

The chain has TRBV12-5 and TRBJ2-4; D is unclear. In germline, CDR1 is LGHNT, CDR2 FRNRAP. The CDR3 runs 16 residues. V shed 6 bases and J shed 0 bases, with 15 bases lying between them. The CDR3 here is CASGLSDEVAKNIQYF. The CDR3 DNA sequence: TGTGCTAGTGGGTTGAGCGACGAGGTAGCCAAAAACATTCAGTACTTC. The full variable domain, with the rest looked up from reference TRBV12-5 and TRBJ2-4, is DARVTQTPRHKVTEMGQEVTMRCQPILGHNTVFWYRQTMMQGLELLAYFRNRAPLDDSGMPKDRFSAEMPDATLATLKIQPSEPRDSAVYFCASGLSDEVAKNIQYFGAGTRLSVL.

This clone was observed a handful of times. V is TRBV2 and J is TRBJ1-2; no firm D call. The germline V and J ends were trimmed by 4 bases and 9 bases, with 15 bases remaining between them. Germline values: CDR1 SNHLY, CDR2 FYNNEI. The CDR3 is 13 amino acids. CDR3 in DNA: TGTGCCAGCAGTGTTGTTGTGAGGGATCGCTACACCTTC. Translating it yields CASSVVVRDRYTF.

This clone was detected once. V gene TRBV30 combines with J gene TRBJ1-3; 7 bases align to TRBD1. CDR1 and CDR2 from the germline V gene are GTSNPN and SVGIG (reference sequence). Losses at the gene ends were 8 bases for V and 0 bases for J; bases not matched to a gene: 7. The CDR3 is 14 residues long. DNA of the CDR3: TGTGCCCGTGCACAGGGGAACTCTGGAAACACCATATATTTT. Translated: CARAQGNSGNTIYF.

The CDR3 nucleotides are TGTGCCAGCAGTATAGGGGGCTACACTGAAGCTTTCTTT. Its translation is CASSIGGYTEAFF. The chain carries TRBV27 and TRBJ1-1; 7 bases map to TRBD1. The J segment lost 3 bases and the V segment lost 5 bases, leaving 3 bases of the junction unmatched. CDR3 length: 13 residues. Germline lookup yields CDR1 MNHEY and CDR2 SMNVEV (reference sequence).

This rearrangement joins TRBV5-4 to TRBJ2-3; 9 bases line up with TRBD2. Germline V CDR1 and CDR2: SGHNT, YYREEE (reference sequence). Losses at the gene ends were 2 bases for V and 4 bases for J; bases not matched to a gene: 11. The length of the CDR3 is 17 residues. The CDR3 protein is CASSLGERGGAPDTQYF. The CDR3, as DNA: TGTGCCAGCAGCTTAGGCGAACGCGGGGGGGCCCCAGATACGCAGTATTTT. Together with reference TRBV5-4 and TRBJ2-3, the CDR3 gives the full variable domain: ETGVTQSPTHLIKTRGQQVTLRCSSQSGHNTVSWYQQALGQGPQFIFQYYREEENGRGNFPPRFSGLQFPNYSSELNVNALELDDSALYLCASSLGERGGAPDTQYFGPGTRLTVL.